The clone carrying this T cell receptor beta chain was counted at least ten times. The antigen remains undetermined. Construction of the TCRbeta library involved unique molecular identifiers. TCRdb passed the PCR reads through MiXCR, listing each CDR3 protein once. The repertoire includes 200,000 to 250,000 distinct CDR3 sequences, 6.5% to 9% of them detected once, and 6.3% sits in the top ten. These data are taken from a study of T-cell reconstitution after alpha-beta-depleted transplantation in children. Whole-study results and caveats: Most T-cell counts and diversity one year after the transplant came from T cells that were newly produced. About two months after transplant, alpha-beta T cells reportedly came from several hundred expanded graft clones.

Germline V lookup: CDR1 WSHSY, CDR2 SAAADI. The CDR3 contains 13 residues. Trimming cost V 10 bases and J 2 bases; bases outside gene matches: 8. The sequence was collected from a male patient aged 10 to 17 who had a stem cell transplant for acute lymphoblastic leukemia, so the T cells may come from the graft donor. The chain carries TRBV10-2 and TRBJ2-7; 7 positions agree with TRBD1. The sequences come from PBMCs, mostly from graft donor cells, collected 180 days after TCRalphabeta/CD19-depleted stem cell transplant. CDR3: CATSGGLPYEQYF. The CDR3 bases are TGCGCCACCTCAGGGGGTCTACCCTACGAGCAGTACTTC.